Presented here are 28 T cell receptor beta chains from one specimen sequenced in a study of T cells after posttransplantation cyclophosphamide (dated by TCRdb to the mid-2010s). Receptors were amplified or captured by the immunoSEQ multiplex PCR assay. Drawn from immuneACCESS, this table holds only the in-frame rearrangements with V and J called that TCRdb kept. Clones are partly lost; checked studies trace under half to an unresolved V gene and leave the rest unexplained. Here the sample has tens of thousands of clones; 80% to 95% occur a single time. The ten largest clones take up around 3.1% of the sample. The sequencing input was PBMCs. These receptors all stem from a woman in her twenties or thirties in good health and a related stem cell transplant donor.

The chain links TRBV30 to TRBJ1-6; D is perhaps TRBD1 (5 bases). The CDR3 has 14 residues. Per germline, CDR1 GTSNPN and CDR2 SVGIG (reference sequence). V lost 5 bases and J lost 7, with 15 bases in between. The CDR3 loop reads CAWQRGPTNSPLHF. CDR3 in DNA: TGTGCCTGGCAGAGGGGACCGACAAATTCACCCCTCCACTTT.

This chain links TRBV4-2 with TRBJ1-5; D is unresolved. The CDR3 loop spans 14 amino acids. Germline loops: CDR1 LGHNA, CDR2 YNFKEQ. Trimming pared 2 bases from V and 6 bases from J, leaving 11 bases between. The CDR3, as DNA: TGTGCCAGCAGCCAATGGGTAGAAGGTCAGCCCCAGCATTTT. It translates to CASSQWVEGQPQHF.

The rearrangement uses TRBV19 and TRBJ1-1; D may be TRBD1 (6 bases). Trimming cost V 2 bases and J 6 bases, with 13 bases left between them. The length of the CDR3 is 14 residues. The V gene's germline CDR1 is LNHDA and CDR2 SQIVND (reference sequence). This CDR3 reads CASSIIQGNAEAFF. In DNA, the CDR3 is TGTGCCAGTAGTATAATACAGGGCAACGCTGAAGCTTTCTTT.

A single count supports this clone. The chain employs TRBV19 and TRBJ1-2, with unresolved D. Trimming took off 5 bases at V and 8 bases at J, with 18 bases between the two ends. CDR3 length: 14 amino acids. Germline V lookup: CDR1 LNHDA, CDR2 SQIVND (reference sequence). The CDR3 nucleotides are TGTGCCAGTAGTCCCACGGGCCCAGATAGGGGCTACACCTTC. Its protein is CASSPTGPDRGYTF.

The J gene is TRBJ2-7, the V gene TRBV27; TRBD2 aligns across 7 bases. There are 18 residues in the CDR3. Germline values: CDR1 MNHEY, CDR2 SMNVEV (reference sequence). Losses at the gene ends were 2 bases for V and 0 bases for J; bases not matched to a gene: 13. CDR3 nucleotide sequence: TGTGCCAGCAGTTTAGGGGCGGGATCTAGCGGATTCTCCTACGAGCAGTACTTC. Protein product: CASSLGAGSSGFSYEQYF.

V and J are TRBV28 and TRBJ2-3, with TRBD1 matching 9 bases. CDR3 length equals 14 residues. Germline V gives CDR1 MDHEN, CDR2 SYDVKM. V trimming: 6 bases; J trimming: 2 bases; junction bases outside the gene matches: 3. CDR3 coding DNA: TGTGCCAGCAGCCGGGACAGGGTCACAGATACGCAGTATTTT. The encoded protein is CASSRDRVTDTQYF.

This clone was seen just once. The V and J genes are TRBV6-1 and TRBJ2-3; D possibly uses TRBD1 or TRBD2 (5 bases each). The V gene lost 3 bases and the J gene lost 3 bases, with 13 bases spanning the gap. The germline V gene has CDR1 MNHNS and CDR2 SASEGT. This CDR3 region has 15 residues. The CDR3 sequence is CASSDPGQRTDTQYF. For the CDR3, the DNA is TGTGCCAGCAGTGACCCGGGGCAACGTACAGATACGCAGTATTTT.

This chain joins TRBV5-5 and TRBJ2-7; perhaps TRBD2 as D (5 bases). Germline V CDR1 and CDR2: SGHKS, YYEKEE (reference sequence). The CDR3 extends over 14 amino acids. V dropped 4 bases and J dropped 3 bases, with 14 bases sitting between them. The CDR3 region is CASSPGVSGYEQYF. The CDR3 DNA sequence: TGTGCCAGCAGCCCCGGAGTCAGCGGCTACGAGCAGTACTTC.

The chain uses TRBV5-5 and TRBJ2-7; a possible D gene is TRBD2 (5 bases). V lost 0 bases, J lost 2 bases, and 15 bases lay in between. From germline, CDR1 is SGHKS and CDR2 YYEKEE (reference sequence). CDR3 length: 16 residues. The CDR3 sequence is CASSLASHLGTYEQYF. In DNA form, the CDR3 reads TGTGCCAGCAGCTTGGCCAGCCACCTCGGGACCTACGAGCAGTACTTC.

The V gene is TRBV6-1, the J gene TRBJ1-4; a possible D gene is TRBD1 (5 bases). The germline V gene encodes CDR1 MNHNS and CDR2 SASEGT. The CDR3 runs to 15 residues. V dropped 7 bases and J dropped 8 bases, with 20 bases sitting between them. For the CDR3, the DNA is TGTGCCAGCATCCCAGGGACGGAGCCTTGGGAAAAACTGTTTTTT. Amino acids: CASIPGTEPWEKLFF.

The DNA of the CDR3 is TGTGCCAGCAGCGTAGTAGGAGGGGTTAGCACTGAAGCTTTCTTT. Its translation is CASSVVGGVSTEAFF. This chain joins TRBV9 and TRBJ1-1, with D possibly being TRBD1 (5 bases). CDR1 SGDLS and CDR2 YYNGEE come from the germline V gene. The CDR3 contains 15 residues. Trimming stripped 0 bases from V and 4 bases from J, with 13 bases between.

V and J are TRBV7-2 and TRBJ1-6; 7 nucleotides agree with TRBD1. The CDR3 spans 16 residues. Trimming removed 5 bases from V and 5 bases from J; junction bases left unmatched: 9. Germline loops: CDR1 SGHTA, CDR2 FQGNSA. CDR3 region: CASSPRTGSDNSPLHF. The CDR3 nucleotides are TGTGCCAGCAGCCCGAGGACAGGATCGGATAATTCACCCCTCCACTTT.

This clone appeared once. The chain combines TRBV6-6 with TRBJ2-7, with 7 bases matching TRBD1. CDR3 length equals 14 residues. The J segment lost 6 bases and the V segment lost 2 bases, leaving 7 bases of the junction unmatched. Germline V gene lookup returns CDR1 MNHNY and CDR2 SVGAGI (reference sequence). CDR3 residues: CASSYRQGVSEQYF. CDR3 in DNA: TGTGCCAGCAGTTACCGACAGGGTGTTAGCGAGCAGTACTTC.

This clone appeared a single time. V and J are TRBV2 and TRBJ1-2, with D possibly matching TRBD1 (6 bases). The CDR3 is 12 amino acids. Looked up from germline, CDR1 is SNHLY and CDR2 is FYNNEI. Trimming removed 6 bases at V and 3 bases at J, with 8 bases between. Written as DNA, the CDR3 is TGTGCCAGCAGGACAGGAGACTATGGCTACACCTTC. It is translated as CASRTGDYGYTF.

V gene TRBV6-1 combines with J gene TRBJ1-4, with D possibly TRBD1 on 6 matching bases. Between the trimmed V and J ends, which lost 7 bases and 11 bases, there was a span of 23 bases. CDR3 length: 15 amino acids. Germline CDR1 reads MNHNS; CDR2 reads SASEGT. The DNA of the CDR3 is TGTGCCAGCACCGATCACGATGGGGGCGGCCGCAAACTGTTTTTT. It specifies CASTDHDGGGRKLFF.

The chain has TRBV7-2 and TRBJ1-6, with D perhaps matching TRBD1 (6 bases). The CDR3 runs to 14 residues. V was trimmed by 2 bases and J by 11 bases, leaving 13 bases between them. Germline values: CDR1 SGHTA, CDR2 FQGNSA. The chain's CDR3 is CASSLWPQGTPLHF. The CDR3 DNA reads TGTGCCAGCAGCTTATGGCCTCAGGGGACACCCCTCCACTTT.

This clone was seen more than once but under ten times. The CDR3 sequence: CASSLASSTDQLDYGYTF. CDR3 bases: TGTGCCAGCAGCTTAGCGAGTTCGACAGATCAATTGGACTATGGCTACACCTTC. This chain links TRBV7-2 with TRBJ1-2, with D maybe TRBD1 (5 bases). CDR1 and CDR2 from the germline V gene are SGHTA and FQGNSA. The CDR3 covers 18 residues. V shed 0 bases and J shed 3 bases, with 20 bases lying between them.

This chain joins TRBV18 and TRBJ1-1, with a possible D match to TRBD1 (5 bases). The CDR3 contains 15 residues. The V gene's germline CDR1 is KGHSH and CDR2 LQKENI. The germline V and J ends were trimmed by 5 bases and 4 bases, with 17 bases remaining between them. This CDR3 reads CASSSLTRGGTEAFF. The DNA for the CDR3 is TGTGCCAGCTCATCATTGACTAGGGGCGGCACTGAAGCTTTCTTT.

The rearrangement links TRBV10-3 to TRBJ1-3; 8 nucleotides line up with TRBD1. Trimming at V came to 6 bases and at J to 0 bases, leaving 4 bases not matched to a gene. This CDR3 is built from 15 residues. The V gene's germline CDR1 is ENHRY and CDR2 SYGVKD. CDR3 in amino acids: CAIRGGQGSGNTIYF. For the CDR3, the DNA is TGTGCCATCAGAGGAGGACAGGGCTCTGGAAACACCATATATTTT.

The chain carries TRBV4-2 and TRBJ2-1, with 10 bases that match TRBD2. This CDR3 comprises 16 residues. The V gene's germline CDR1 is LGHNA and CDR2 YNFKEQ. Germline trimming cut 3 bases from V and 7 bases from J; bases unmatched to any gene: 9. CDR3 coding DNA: TGTGCCAGCAGCCACCCACCGGGACTAGCGTCAAATGAGCAGTTCTTC. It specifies CASSHPPGLASNEQFF.

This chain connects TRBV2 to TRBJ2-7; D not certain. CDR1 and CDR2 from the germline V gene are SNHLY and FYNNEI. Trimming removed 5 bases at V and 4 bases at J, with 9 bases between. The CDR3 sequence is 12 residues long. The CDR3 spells CASSPASYEQYF. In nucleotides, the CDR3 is TGTGCCAGCAGTCCCGCCTCTTACGAGCAGTACTTC.

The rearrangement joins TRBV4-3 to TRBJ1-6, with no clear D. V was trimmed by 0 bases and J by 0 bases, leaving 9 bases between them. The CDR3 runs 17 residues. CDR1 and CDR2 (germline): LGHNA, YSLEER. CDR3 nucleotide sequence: TGCGCCAGCAGCCAAGATTTCAGTAGCTCCTATAATTCACCCCTCCACTTT. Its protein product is CASSQDFSSSYNSPLHF.

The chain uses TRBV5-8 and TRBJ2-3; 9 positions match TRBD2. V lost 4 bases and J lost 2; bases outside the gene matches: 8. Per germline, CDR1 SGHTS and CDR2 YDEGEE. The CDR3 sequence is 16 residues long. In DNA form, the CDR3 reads TGTGCCAGCAGCCCCCTAGCGGGGCTCTCCACAGATACGCAGTATTTT. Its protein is CASSPLAGLSTDTQYF.

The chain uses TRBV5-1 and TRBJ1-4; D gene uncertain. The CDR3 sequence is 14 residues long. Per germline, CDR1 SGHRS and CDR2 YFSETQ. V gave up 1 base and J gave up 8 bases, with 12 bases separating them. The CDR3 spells CASSLTGVGEKLFF. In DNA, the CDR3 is TGCGCCAGCAGCTTGACTGGGGTTGGGGAAAAACTGTTTTTT.

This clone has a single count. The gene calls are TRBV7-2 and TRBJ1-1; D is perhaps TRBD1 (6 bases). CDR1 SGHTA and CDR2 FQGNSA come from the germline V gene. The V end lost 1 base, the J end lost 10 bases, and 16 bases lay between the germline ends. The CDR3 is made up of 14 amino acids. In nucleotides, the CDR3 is TGTGCCAGCAGCTTAGGGGGACAAGGGGTGAGAGCTTTCTTT. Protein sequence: CASSLGGQGVRAFF.

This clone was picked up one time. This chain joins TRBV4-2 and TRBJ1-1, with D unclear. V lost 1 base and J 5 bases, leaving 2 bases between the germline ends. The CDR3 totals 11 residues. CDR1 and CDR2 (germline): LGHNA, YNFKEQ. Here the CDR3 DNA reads TGTGCCAGCAGCCAAGGTACTGAAGCTTTCTTT. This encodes CASSQGTEAFF.

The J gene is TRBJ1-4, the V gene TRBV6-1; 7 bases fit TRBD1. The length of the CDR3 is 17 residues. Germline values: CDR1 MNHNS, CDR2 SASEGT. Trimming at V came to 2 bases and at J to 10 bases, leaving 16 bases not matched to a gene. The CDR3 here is CASSEKESAASGGKLFF. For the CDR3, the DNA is TGTGCCAGCAGTGAAAAAGAATCGGCTGCCTCAGGGGGAAAACTGTTTTTT.

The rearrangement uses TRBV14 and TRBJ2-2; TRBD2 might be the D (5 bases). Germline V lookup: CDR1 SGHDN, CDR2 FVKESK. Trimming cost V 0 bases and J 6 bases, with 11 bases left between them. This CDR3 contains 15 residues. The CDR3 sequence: CASSQDPGRAGELFF. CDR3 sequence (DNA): TGTGCCAGCAGCCAAGACCCGGGGAGAGCCGGGGAGCTGTTTTTT.